This TCR beta chain was observed in a study of neoadjuvant nivolumab and ipilimumab in lung cancer (dated by TCRdb to 2020 to 2022). Notes on the research overall: In the NEOSTAR trial, nivolumab was administered intravenously at 3 mg/kg on days 1, 15 and 29, and the combination arm also received ipilimumab 1 mg/kg on day 1 only. Seven patients had matched pretherapy and resected tumor pairs analyzed, with four treated with nivolumab and three with nivolumab plus ipilimumab. The major pathologic response (MPR) rate in the intention-to-treat population in each study arm was designated as the primary trial endpoint. TCR repertoires were compared between pretherapy (baseline) peripheral blood and tumors resected at surgery after neoadjuvant immune checkpoint blockade. In the trial, 45 or so patients with operable NSCLC were treated, of whom 23 were randomized to nivolumab monotherapy and around 20 to nivolumab plus ipilimumab. Findings and caveats that apply to the study as a whole: From pretherapy to surgery, tumor T-cell richness and clonality went up in three of three dual-therapy tumors, versus only two of four nivolumab-treated tumors. TCR sequencing was performed in a small number of samples. Compared with tumor-adjacent uninvolved lung, resected tumors had greater TCR richness and clonality, and increases showed up in more of the dual-therapy-treated tumors. There was no significant correlation between TCR clonality and pathologic tumor regression, and just a single major-pathologic-response sample was available for the clonality-regression analysis. Richness in tumors resected after neoadjuvant therapy showed a positive correlation with pretherapy blood TCR richness (Spearman R ~ 0.82).

On this clone: The target of this receptor is not known. It has no much larger one-base neighbor in the sample; base qualities were not kept.

Libraries were built with the immunoSEQ multiplex PCR assay. Processing in the source paper ran as follows. Repertoires were summarized in terms of richness and clonality, and significantly expanded and contracted clones between pre- and post-therapy samples were identified. Imported from immuneACCESS, the table was reduced by TCRdb to in-frame sequences with V and J called. These copies leave out some clones; in studies compared against another copy, an unresolved V gene accounts for under half, and the cause of the remainder is not known. V and J calls and clone size are given by that table; D and trimming were obtained from the DNA. Within this sample are roughly 39,000 clones, with roughly 87% of them counted one time only. The top ten hold 3.3% of the sample. Explained via the paper, the time point label denotes: pretherapy, before neoadjuvant immune checkpoint inhibitors. The samples were obtained from NEOSTAR, a phase 2 randomized trial that tested neoadjuvant nivolumab or nivolumab plus ipilimumab, followed by surgery, in operable NSCLC.

V is cut by 2 bases and J by 4 bases, and the space between the germline ends is 9 bases. CDR1 is given as SGHTA and CDR2 as FQGNSA, both from the germline V gene. CDR3 length: 13 amino acids, cysteine to phenylalanine. Only CDR3 DNA remains: 39 bases, in frame from the first base. The TCR was taken from an adult with non-small cell lung cancer. The input for sequencing was peripheral blood, taken before neoadjuvant nivolumab, alone or with ipilimumab. This sequence uses TRBV7-2 and TRBJ2-7, and TRBD1 may be the D gene, going by 5 matching bases. The nucleotides read TGTGCCAGCAGCTTACAGGGCGGTTACGAGCAGTACTTC. This is translated as CASSLQGGYEQYF.